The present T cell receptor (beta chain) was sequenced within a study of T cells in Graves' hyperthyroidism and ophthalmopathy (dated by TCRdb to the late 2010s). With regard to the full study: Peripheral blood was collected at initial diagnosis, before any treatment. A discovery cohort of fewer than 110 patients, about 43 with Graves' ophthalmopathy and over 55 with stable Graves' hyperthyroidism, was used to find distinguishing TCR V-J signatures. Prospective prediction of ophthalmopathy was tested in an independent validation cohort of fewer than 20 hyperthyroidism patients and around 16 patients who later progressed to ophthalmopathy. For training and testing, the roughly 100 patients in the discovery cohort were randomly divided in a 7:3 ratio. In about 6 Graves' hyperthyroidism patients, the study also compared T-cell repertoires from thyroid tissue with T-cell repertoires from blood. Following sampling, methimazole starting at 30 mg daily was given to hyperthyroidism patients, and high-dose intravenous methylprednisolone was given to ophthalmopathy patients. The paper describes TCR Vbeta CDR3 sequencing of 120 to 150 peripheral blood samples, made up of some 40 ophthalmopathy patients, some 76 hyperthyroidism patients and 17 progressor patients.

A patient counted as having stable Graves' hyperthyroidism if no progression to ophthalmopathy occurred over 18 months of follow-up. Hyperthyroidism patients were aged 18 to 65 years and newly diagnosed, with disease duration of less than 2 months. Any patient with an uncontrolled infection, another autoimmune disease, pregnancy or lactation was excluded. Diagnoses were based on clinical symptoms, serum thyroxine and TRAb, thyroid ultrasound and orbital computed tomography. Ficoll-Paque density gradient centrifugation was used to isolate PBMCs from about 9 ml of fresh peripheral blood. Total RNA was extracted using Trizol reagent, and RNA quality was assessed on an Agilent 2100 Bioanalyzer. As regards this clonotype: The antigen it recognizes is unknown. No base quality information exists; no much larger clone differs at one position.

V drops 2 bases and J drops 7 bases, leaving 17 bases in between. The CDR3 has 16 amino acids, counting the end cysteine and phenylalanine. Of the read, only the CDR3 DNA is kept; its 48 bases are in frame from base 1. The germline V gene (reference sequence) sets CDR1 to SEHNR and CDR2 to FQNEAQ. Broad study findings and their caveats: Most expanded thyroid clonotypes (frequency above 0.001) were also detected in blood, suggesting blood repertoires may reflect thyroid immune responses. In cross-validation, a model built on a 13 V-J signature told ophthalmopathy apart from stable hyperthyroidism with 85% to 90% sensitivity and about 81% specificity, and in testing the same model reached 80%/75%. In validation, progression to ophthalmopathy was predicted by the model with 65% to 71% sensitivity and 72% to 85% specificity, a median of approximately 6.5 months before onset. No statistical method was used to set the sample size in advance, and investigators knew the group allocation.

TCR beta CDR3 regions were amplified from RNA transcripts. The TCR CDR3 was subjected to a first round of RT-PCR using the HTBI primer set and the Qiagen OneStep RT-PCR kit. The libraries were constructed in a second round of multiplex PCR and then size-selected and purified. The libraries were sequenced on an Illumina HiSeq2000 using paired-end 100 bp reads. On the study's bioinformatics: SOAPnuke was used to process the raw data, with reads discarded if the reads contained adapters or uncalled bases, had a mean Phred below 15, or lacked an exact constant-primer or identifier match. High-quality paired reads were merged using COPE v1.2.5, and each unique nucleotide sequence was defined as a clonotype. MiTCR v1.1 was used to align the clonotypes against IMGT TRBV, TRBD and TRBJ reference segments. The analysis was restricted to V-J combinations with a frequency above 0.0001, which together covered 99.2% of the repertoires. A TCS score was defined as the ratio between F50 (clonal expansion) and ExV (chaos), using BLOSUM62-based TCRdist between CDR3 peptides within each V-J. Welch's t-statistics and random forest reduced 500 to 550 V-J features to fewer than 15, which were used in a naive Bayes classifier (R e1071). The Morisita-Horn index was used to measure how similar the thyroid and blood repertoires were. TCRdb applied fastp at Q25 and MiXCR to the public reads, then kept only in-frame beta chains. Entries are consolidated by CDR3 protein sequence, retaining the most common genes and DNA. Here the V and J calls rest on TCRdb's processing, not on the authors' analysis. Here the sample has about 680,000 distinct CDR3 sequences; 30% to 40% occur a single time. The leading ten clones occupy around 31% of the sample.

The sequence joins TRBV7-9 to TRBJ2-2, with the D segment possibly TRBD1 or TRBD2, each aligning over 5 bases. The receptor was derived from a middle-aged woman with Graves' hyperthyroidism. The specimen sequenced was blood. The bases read TGTGCCAGCAGCTTATTCGGGATACTCCAGGGCGGGGAGCTGTTTTTT. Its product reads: CASSLFGILQGGELFF.